A single T cell receptor beta chain is shown here with its context. The antigen remains unidentified. This CDR3 has 15 residues. CDR1 is DFQATT and CDR2 is SNEGSKA in the germline V gene (reference sequence). Trimming left V 5 bases short and J 4 bases short, with 17 bases between. The data derive from a study of blood T cells in healthy people across ages. Findings of the study overall: A strong correlation was found between TCR beta diversity and the percentage of naive T cells. More naive CD4+ cells and higher diversity marked long-lived donors relative to aged donors.

Together with a sample-barcoded 5' primer, a J-beta primer mix was included in a second PCR lasting roughly 7 to 11 cycles. A single record per CDR3 protein comes from TCRdb applying MiXCR to the 5' RACE reads. The repertoire has about 1.4 million distinct CDR3 sequences, 45% to 70% of them found once; the top ten carry 6.5% to 8%. The receptor comes from a man aged 18 to 29 in good health. The genes are TRBV20-1 and TRBJ2-2, with D possibly matching TRBD2 (6 bases). The sequenced material came from blood. CDR3 nucleotide sequence: TGCAGTGCTTCACGGAGGGCGCGCCCCACCGGGGAGCTGTTTTTT. Amino acids: CSASRRARPTGELFF.